The present T cell receptor (beta chain) was sequenced within a study of HIV-infected children after antiretroviral therapy interruption. At the level of the study: Most participating children were previously exposed to EBV and CMV. Weeks 0, 48 and 150 were sampled under continuous treatment.

Treatment of the sample: PENTA 11 planned treatment interruption arm or continuous ART arm. The CDR3 extends over 11 amino acids. Between the trimmed V and J ends, which lost 5 bases and 5 bases, there was a span of 4 bases. CDR1 is KGHSH and CDR2 is LQKENI in the germline V gene. Unique molecular identifiers were included in an RNA-based 3' RACE TCR library. TCRdb independently ran MiXCR on the 3' RACE reads; one entry per CDR3 protein. Of 90,000 or so distinct CDR3 sequences listed, 5.5% to 8.5% are singletons. Sequences were derived from CD45RA+ CD4+ T cells from PBMCs, pooled from several time points, sampled from a donor given antiretroviral therapy, either interrupted or continuous. The subset is: naive CD4+ CD45RA+ CD45RO- T cells. The TCR sequence derives from a pool of human donors with HIV. This sequence joins TRBV18 and TRBJ1-3, with no clear D. CDR3 protein: CASSTRNTIYF. CDR3 DNA: TGTGCCAGCTCAACACGAAACACCATATATTTT.